What follows are 7 T cell receptor beta chains derived from one specimen sequenced in a study of blood T cell repertoires in COVID-19. Method: immunoSEQ multiplex PCR; TCRdb's copy keeps in-frame clones and lacks some. The sample carries roughly 99,000 clones, 80% to 85% recorded once. The sequenced sample was peripheral blood. The receptors derive from a human donor in a cohort sampled during active COVID-19.

This clone was detected only once. This sequence joins TRBV4-3 and TRBJ2-3; weak D call: TRBD2 (7 bases). Germline CDR1 and CDR2: LGHNA and YSLEER. V was clipped by 2 bases and J by 0 bases, with 15 bases between them. This CDR3 has 17 residues. The CDR3 nucleotides read TGCGCCAGCAGCCAAAAGGCGGGGGCGGCTAGCACAGATACGCAGTATTTT. Encoded protein: CASSQKAGAASTDTQYF.

This clone was found a few times. V is TRBV21-1 and J is TRBJ2-3; the D segment call TRBD2 is taken from the table without a DNA check. TRBV21-1 constitutes a pseudogene. The CDR3 contains 15 residues. CDR3 coding DNA: TGTGCCAGCAGCCCAAGGAGGTTTGTCCCAGATACGCAGTATTTT. Translation gives CASSPRRFVPDTQYF.

This clone came up a few times. This chain links TRBV14 with TRBJ2-3, with 13 nucleotides matching TRBD2. J gave up 6 bases and V 3 bases, and 9 bases lay outside the gene matches. Germline values: CDR1 SGHDN, CDR2 FVKESK. This CDR3 spans 17 amino acids. The CDR3 bases are TGTGCCAGCAGCCACGCCTGGACTAGCGGGAGCCCGGATACGCAGTATTTT. It is translated as CASSHAWTSGSPDTQYF.

The chain carries TRBV10-2 and TRBJ1-2; TRBD1 might be the D (6 bases). V lost 0 bases to trimming and J lost 8 bases, with 13 bases between them. Germline values: CDR1 WSHSY, CDR2 SAAADI. The CDR3 contains 14 residues. The CDR3 coding sequence is TGCGCCAGCAGTGAGTCGCCAGGGGTAGGAGGCTACACCTTC. It specifies CASSESPGVGGYTF.

This sequence joins TRBV2 and TRBJ2-3; TRBD2 might be the D (5 bases). In germline, CDR1 is SNHLY, CDR2 FYNNEI. The V end was cut by 8 bases, the J end by 0 bases, with 18 bases between. There are 16 residues in the CDR3. This chain's CDR3 is CASGLAGATSTDTQYF. In DNA, the CDR3 is TGTGCCAGCGGGCTCGCGGGCGCGACGAGCACAGATACGCAGTATTTT.

This clone has more than one count but fewer than ten. The rearrangement joins TRBV19 to TRBJ2-1, with TRBD1 matching 8 bases. There are 12 residues in the CDR3. V lost 5 bases to trimming and J lost 12 bases; unmatched junction nucleotides: 6. The germline V gene encodes CDR1 LNHDA and CDR2 SQIVND (reference sequence). In DNA, the CDR3 is TGTGCCAGTAGTCTTAACAGGGGGAGGCAGTTCTTC. As protein: CASSLNRGRQFF.

The chain combines TRBV24-1 with TRBJ2-3; D uncertain. Germline CDR1 KGHDR, CDR2 SFDVKD. V was pared by 1 base and J by 2 bases, with 6 bases between. The length of the CDR3 is 14 residues. CDR3: CATSDFGNTDTQYF. CDR3 sequence (DNA): TGTGCCACCAGTGATTTTGGCAACACAGATACGCAGTATTTT.